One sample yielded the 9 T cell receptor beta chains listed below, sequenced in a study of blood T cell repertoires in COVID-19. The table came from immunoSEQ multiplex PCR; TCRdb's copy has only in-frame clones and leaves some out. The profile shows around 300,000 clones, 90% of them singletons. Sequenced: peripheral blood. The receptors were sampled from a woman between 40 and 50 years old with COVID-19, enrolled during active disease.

The CDR3 sequence: CASSAEGAINLLGTQYF. CDR3 nucleotide sequence: TGTGCCAGCAGCGCTGAAGGGGCCATCAACCTTCTAGGTACGCAGTATTTT. This chain uses TRBV5-6 with TRBJ2-3; perhaps TRBD1 as D (5 bases). CDR3 length: 17 residues. Trimming pared 4 bases from V and 8 bases from J, leaving 26 bases between. Germline CDR1 reads SGHDT; CDR2 reads YYEEEE.

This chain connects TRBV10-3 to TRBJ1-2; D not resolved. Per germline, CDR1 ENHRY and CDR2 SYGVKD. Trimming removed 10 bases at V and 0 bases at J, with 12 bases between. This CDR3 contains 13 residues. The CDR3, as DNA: TGTGCCACCGAGGAGCCGCCTAACTATGGCTACACCTTC. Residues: CATEEPPNYGYTF.

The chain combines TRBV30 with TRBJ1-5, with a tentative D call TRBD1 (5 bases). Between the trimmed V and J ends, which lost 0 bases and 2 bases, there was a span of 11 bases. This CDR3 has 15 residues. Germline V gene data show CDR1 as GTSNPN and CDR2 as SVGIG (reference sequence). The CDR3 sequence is CAWSVRGTGNQPQHF. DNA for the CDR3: TGTGCCTGGAGTGTACGCGGGACCGGCAATCAGCCCCAGCATTTT.

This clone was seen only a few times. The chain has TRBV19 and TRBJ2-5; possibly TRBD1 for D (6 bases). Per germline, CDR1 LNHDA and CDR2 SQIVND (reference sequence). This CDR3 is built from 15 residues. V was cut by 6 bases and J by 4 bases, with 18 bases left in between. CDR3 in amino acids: CASRNQQGRGETQYF. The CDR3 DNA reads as TGTGCCAGTAGGAACCAACAGGGCCGGGGAGAGACCCAGTACTTC.

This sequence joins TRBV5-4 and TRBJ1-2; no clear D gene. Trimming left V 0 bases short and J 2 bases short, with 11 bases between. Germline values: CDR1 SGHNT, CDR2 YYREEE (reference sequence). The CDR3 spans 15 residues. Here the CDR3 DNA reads TGTGCCAGCAGCTTGGTGATGGCCGGGAACTATGGCTACACCTTC. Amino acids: CASSLVMAGNYGYTF.

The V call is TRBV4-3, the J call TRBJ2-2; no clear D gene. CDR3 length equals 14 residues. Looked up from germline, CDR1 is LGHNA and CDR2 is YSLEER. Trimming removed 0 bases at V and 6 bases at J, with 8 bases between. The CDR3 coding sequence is TGCGCCAGCAGCCAAGATCCCCGAGCCGGGGAGCTGTTTTTT. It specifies CASSQDPRAGELFF.

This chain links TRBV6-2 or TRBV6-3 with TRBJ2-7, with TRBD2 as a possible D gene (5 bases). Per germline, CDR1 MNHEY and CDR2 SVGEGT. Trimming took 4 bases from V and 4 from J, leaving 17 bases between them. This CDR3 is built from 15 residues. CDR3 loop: CASSSGLWKIYEQYF. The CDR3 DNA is TGTGCCAGCAGTTCAGGACTGTGGAAGATTTACGAGCAGTACTTC.

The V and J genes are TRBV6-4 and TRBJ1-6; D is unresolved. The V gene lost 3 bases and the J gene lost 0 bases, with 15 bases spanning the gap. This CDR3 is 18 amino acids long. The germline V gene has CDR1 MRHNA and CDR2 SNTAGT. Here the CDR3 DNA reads TGTGCCAGCAGTGAAGACCCCTTAGGGAGCTCCTATAATTCACCCCTCCACTTT. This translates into CASSEDPLGSSYNSPLHF.

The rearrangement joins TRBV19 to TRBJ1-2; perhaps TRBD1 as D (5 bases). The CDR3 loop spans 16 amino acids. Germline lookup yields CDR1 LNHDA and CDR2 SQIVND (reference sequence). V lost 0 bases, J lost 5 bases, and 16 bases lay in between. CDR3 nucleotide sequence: TGTGCCAGTAGTATAGATTCCGGGGGAGTGGGGTATGGCTACACCTTC. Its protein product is CASSIDSGGVGYGYTF.